This T cell receptor (beta chain) was retrieved from a study of CD8 T cells in ankylosing spondylitis. Findings and caveats of the study: Relatively rare in peripheral blood, disease-linked clones were also CD8+. A motif in TCR beta, a set of eight highly homologous variants, appeared characteristic of ankylosing spondylitis blood.

In making TCR beta libraries, quantitative 5'-RACE with molecular barcodes was used. TCRdb re-called the 5' RACE reads with MiXCR, one entry per CDR3 protein. The sample lists around 130,000 distinct CDR3 sequences; about 13% were seen once. This clonotype came up a few times. The antigen is undetermined. The sequenced sample consisted of blood, either unsorted or a sorted T cell fraction (not recorded which). The clonotype originates from a female donor with ankylosing spondylitis or in good health (not recorded which).

Written as DNA, the CDR3 is TGTGCCAGCAGTTTAAAACAGGGGGCTCGCTACGAGCAGTACTTC. Protein: CASSLKQGARYEQYF. The V and J genes are TRBV12-3 or TRBV12-4 and TRBJ2-7; TRBD1 aligns across 9 bases. V shed 2 bases, J shed 3 bases, and the junction held 5 bases outside the gene matches. This CDR3 comprises 15 residues.